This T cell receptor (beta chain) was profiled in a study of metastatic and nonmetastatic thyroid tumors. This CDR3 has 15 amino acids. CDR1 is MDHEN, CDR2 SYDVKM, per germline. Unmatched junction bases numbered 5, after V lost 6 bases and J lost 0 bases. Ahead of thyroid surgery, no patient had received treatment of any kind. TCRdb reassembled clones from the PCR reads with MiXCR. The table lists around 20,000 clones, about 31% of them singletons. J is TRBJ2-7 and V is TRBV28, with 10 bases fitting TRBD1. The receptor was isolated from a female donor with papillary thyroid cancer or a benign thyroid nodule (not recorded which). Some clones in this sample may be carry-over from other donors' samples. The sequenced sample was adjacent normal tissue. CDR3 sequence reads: CASRGGDRGSYEQYF. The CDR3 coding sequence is TGTGCCAGCAGAGGGGGGGACAGGGGCTCCTACGAGCAGTACTTC.